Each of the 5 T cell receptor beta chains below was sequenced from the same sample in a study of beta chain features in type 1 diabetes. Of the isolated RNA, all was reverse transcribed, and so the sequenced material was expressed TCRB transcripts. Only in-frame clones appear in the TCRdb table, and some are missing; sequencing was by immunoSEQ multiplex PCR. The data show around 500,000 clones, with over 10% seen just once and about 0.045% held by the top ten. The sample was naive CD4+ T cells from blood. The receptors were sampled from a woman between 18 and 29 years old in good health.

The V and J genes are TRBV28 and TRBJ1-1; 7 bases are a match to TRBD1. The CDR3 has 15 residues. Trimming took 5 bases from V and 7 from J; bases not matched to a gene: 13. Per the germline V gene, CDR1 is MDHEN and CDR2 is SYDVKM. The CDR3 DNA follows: TGTGCCAGCAGTCAAGGGGGCGCCGGCGTAGGTGAAGCTTTCTTT. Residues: CASSQGGAGVGEAFF.

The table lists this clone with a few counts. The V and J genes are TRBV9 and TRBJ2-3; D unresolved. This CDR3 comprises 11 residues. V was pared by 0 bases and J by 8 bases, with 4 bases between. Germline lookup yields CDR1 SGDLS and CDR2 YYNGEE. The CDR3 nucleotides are TGTGCCAGCAGCGTAGGAGGTACGCAGTATTTT. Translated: CASSVGGTQYF. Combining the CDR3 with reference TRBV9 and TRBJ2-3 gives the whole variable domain DSGVTQTPKHLITATGQRVTLRCSPRSGDLSVYWYQQSLDQGLQFLIQYYNGEERAKGNILERFSAQQFPDLHSELNLSSLELGDSALYFCASSVGGTQYFGPGTRLTVL.

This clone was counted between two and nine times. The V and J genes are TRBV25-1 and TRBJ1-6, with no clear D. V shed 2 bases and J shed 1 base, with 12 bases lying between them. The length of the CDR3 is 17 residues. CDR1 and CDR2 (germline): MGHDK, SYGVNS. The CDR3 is CASSEGPLKSYNSPLHF. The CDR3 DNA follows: TGTGCCAGCAGTGAAGGCCCCCTTAAGTCCTATAATTCACCCCTCCACTTT.

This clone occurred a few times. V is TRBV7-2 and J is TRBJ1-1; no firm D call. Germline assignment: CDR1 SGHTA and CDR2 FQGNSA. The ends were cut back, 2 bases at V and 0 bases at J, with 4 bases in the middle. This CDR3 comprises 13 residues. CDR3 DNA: TGTGCCAGCAGCTTAATGGTGAACACTGAAGCTTTCTTT. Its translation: CASSLMVNTEAFF.

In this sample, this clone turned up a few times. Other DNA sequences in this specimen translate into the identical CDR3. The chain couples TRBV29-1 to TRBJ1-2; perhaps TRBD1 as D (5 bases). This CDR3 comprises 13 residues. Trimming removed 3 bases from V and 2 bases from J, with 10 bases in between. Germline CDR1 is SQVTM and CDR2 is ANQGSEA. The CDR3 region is CSVEEGPNYGYTF. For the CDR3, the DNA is TGCAGCGTTGAGGAGGGACCCAACTATGGCTACACCTTC.